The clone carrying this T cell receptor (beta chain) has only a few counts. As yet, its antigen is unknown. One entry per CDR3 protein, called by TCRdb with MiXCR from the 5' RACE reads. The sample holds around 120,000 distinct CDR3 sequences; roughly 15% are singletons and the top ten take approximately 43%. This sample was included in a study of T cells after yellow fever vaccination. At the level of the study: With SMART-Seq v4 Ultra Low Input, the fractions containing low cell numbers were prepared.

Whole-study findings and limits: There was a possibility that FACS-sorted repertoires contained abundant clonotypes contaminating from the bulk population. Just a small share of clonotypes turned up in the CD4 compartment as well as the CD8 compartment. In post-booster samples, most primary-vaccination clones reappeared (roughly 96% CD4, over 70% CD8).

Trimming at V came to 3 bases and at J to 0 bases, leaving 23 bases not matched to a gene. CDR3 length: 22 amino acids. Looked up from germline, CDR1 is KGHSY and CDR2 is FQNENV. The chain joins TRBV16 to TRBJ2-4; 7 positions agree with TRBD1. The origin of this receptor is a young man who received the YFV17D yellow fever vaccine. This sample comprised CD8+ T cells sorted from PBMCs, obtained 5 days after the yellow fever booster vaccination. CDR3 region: CASSHTLTIGTDLTIAKNIQYF. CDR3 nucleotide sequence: TGTGCCAGCAGCCATACCTTAACTATCGGGACAGACCTTACCATAGCCAAAAACATTCAGTACTTC.